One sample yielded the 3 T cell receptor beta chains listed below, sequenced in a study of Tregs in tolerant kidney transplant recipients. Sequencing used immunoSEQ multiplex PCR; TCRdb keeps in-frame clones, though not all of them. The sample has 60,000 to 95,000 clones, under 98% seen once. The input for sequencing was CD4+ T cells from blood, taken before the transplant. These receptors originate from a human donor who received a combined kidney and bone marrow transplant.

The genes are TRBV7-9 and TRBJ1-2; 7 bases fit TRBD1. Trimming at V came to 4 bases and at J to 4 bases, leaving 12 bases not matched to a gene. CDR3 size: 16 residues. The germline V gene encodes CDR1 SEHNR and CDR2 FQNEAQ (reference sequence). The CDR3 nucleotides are TGTGCCAGCAGCTCACCTATGACAGGGAAGGGCTATGGCTACACCTTC. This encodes CASSSPMTGKGYGYTF.

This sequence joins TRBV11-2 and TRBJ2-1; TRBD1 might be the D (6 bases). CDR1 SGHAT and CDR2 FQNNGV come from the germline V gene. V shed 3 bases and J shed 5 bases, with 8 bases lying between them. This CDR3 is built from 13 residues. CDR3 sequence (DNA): TGTGCCAGCAGCTTGGACAGAGACAATGAGCAGTTCTTC. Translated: CASSLDRDNEQFF.

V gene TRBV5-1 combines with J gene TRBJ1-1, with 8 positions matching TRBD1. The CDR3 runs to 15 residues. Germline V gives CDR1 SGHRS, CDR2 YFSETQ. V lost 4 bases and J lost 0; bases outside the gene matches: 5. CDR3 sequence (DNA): TGCGCCAGCAGCGCCGGACAGGGAATGAACACTGAAGCTTTCTTT. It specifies CASSAGQGMNTEAFF.